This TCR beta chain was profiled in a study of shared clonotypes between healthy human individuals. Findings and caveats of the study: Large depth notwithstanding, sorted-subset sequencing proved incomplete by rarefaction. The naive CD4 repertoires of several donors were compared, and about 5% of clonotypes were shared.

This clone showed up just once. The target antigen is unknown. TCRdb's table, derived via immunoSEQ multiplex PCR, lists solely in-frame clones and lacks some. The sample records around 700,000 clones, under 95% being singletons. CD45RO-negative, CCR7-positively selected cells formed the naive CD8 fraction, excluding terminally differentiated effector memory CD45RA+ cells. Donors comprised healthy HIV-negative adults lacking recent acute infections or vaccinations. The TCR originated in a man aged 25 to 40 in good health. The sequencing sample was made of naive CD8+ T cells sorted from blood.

CDR3 bases: TGTGCCAGCAGCCCCCACTCCTACGAGCAGTACTTC. Translated, it gives CASSPHSYEQYF. The chain links TRBV13 to TRBJ2-7; the D is unclear. Germline V gives CDR1 PRHDT, CDR2 FYEKMQ (reference sequence). This CDR3 comprises 12 residues. The V end lost 5 bases, the J end lost 0 bases, and 5 bases lay between the germline ends.